This T cell receptor beta chain originates from a study of blood T cell repertoires in COVID-19. As originally analysed: Estimates of nucleated cell counts were drawn from the amplification of reference gene primers. Repertoires were generated with immunoSEQ multiplex PCR, while TCRdb's copy carries only in-frame clones and drops some. V, J and clone size reflect that table, while D and trimming were determined from the DNA. The repertoire consists of over 150,000 clones, with 75% to 90% occurring once and the leading ten covering 6% to 8%. This clone was seen only a few times. J lost 4 bases, V lost 8 bases, and 6 bases had no gene match. Germline loops: CDR1 MNHEY, CDR2 SVGAGI. CDR3 length: 13 residues. Seattle's enrolled individuals joined amid active infection and were then monitored longitudinally.

This chain joins TRBV6-5 and TRBJ2-7; the match to TRBD2 covers 9 bases. Material: peripheral blood. The sequence was collected from a woman between 70 and 85 years old with COVID-19, enrolled during active disease. The CDR3 nucleotides are TGTGCCAGCGGGACTAGCCCCTATTACGAGCAGTACTTC. Its translation is CASGTSPYYEQYF.